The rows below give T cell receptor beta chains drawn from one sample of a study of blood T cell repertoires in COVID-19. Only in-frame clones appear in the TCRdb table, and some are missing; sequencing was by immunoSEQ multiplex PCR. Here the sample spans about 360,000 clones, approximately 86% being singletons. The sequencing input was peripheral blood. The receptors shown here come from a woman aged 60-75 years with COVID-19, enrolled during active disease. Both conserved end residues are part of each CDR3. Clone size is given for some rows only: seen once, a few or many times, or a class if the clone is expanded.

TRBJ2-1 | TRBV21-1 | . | CASSKEASGGRSSYNEQFF
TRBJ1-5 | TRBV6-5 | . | CASSSAGGSQPQHF
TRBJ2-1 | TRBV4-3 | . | CASSPLQGGLMGQFF
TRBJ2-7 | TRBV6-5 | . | CASSLGTPEQYF
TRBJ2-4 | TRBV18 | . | CASSPRGRENIQYF
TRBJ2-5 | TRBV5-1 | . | CASSLGSGPGETQYF
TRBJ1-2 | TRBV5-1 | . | CASSLDGGKGYTF
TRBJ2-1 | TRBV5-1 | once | CASSPDRGAGKEQFF
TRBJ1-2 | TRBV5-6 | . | CASSLRGLRGYTF
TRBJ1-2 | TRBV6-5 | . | CASQFRDNLNYGYTF
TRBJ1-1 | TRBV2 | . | CASSEIRLMNTEAFF
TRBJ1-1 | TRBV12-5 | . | CASGLVLRGNTEAFF
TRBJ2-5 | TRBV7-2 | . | CASSLAPKETQYF
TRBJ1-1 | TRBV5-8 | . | CASSLMTGRNTEAFF
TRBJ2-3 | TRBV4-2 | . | CASSQDSARGIADTQYF
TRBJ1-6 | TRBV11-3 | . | CASSLEVSGPQGALHF
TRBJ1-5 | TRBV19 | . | CASSLQGVSSQPQHF
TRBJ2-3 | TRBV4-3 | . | CASSPTGGFSTDTQYF
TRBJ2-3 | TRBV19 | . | CASSMIAGGPSTDTQYF
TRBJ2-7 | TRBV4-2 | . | CASSPVVGGETNEQYF